A single TCR beta chain is shown here with its context. CDR1 SNHLY and CDR2 FYNNEI come from the germline V gene. The CDR3 consists of 12 residues. Trimming cost V 6 bases and J 1 base, with 4 bases left between them. Per the original methods: Cell counts per sample came from amplifying reference gene primers. The table came from immunoSEQ multiplex PCR; TCRdb's copy has only in-frame clones and leaves some out. V, J and clone size are those of that table, while D and trimming were read from the DNA. The sample contains under 300,000 clones, roughly 77% of which appear only once. The entry originates in a study of blood T cell repertoires in COVID-19. Study-level information: T cells, B-cell-depleted T cells, or PBMCs provided the cDNA or gDNA that served as material.

This chain connects TRBV2 to TRBJ1-3; D is unresolved. The clonotype comes from a woman aged 80 or over with acute or convalescent COVID-19. The sequencing input was peripheral blood. The CDR3 DNA follows: TGTGCCAGCAGCCCATCTGGAAACACCATATATTTT. Amino acids: CASSPSGNTIYF.